This entry lists 23 T cell receptor beta chains sequenced from one sample in a study of T cells in Graves' hyperthyroidism and ophthalmopathy. RNA transcripts gave rise to amplified TCR beta CDR3 regions. TCR CDR3 regions were first amplified by RT-PCR with HTBI primers. TCRdb re-called the multiplex PCR reads with MiXCR, one entry per CDR3 protein. The data contain 530,000 or so distinct CDR3 sequences, around 22% of them singletons. Sequencing used blood. These receptors were collected from a woman in her twenties or thirties with Graves' ophthalmopathy.

The rearrangement joins TRBV2 to TRBJ2-7, with D possibly matching TRBD2 (6 bases). The germline V gene has CDR1 SNHLY and CDR2 FYNNEI. The ends were cut back, 7 bases at V and 3 bases at J, with 13 bases in the middle. There are 13 residues in the CDR3. DNA for the CDR3: TGTGCCAGCAAGGAGGGATGGGGCTACGAGCAGTACTTC. Translated: CASKEGWGYEQYF.

This clonotype was observed many times. J is TRBJ1-2 and V is TRBV10-3, with 8 bases that match TRBD1. The J segment lost 7 bases and the V segment lost 11 bases, leaving 9 bases of the junction unmatched. Germline V gene data show CDR1 as ENHRY and CDR2 as SYGVKD. The CDR3 covers 12 residues. CDR3 sequence reads: CAAQGTGSGYTF. The CDR3 DNA follows: TGTGCCGCACAGGGGACAGGATCTGGCTACACCTTC.

This clonotype came up many times. The chain links TRBV6-2 or TRBV6-3 to TRBJ1-5; D is perhaps TRBD1 (5 bases). There are 18 residues in the CDR3. CDR1 MNHEY and CDR2 SVGEGT come from the germline V gene. V lost 0 bases, J lost 2 bases, and 17 bases lay in between. CDR3 loop: CASSYSFREQFGNQPQHF. For the CDR3, the DNA is TGTGCCAGCAGTTACTCGTTCAGGGAACAGTTTGGCAATCAGCCCCAGCATTTT.

There are many counts of this clonotype. The V gene is TRBV20-1, the J gene TRBJ2-7; D is possibly TRBD1 (5 bases). The V end was cut by 3 bases, the J end by 2 bases, with 14 bases between. Germline values: CDR1 DFQATT, CDR2 SNEGSKA (reference sequence). This CDR3 has 14 amino acids. The CDR3, as DNA: TGCAGTGCTAGTGGAGAAGGGGCGACCTACGAGCAGTACTTC. Its protein is CSASGEGATYEQYF.

This clonotype was observed many times. The J gene is TRBJ1-5, the V gene TRBV12-3 or TRBV12-4; tentatively, D is TRBD1 (5 bases). The CDR3 extends over 15 amino acids. The V gene lost 2 bases and the J gene lost 6 bases, with 14 bases spanning the gap. CDR3 nucleotides: TGTGCCAGCAGTTTAACGGCAGGGAGAGCTCAGCCCCAGCATTTT. Amino acids: CASSLTAGRAQPQHF.

V usage is TRBV19 and J usage is TRBJ2-5; 8 bases agree with TRBD2. In germline, CDR1 is LNHDA, CDR2 SQIVND (reference sequence). The CDR3 runs to 14 residues. V trimming: 3 bases; J trimming: 5 bases; junction bases outside the gene matches: 5. This CDR3 reads CASSIAGGTETQYF. CDR3 coding DNA: TGTGCCAGTAGTATTGCGGGGGGTACGGAGACCCAGTACTTC.

This clonotype was counted many times. This sequence joins TRBV12-3 or TRBV12-4 and TRBJ2-7; 11 bases are a match to TRBD2. This CDR3 is 16 amino acids long. V was pared by 5 bases and J by 0 bases, with 6 bases of the junction left unmatched. CDR3 DNA: TGTGCCAGCAGTGCGGGGACTAGCGGTTTCTCCTACGAGCAGTACTTC. This gives the protein CASSAGTSGFSYEQYF.

The rearrangement uses TRBV11-1 and TRBJ1-2, with D possibly being TRBD1 (5 bases). CDR1 and CDR2 (germline): SGHAT, FQDESV (reference sequence). There are 17 residues in the CDR3. The V end was cut by 0 bases, the J end by 4 bases, with 18 bases between. The CDR3 loop is CASSLAQTDPPIYGYTF. In nucleotides, the CDR3 is TGTGCCAGCAGCTTAGCCCAGACAGACCCACCAATCTATGGCTACACCTTC.

This clonotype was seen many times. V and J are TRBV25-1 and TRBJ1-2; 9 nucleotides align to TRBD1. The length of the CDR3 is 16 residues. Germline-derived CDR1 and CDR2 are MGHDK and SYGVNS. Losses at the gene ends were 1 base for V and 8 bases for J; bases not matched to a gene: 11. The CDR3 coding sequence is TGTGCCAGCAGTGAATCGGCCGGGACAGGGTATGACGGCTACACCTTC. Translation gives CASSESAGTGYDGYTF.

This clonotype was counted a few times. The rearrangement uses TRBV29-1 and TRBJ2-7; D remains unclear. The CDR3 is made up of 12 amino acids. V lost 2 bases to trimming and J lost 5 bases, with 10 bases between them. Germline V gene data show CDR1 as SQVTM and CDR2 as ANQGSEA. CDR3 loop: CSVESRADEQYF. Here the CDR3 DNA reads TGCAGCGTTGAAAGCCGGGCAGACGAGCAGTACTTC.

In its sample, this clonotype was seen many times. For the CDR3, the DNA is TGTGCCAGCAGCTTAGGCGGAAACTATAATTCACCCCTCCACTTT. This encodes CASSLGGNYNSPLHF. This sequence joins TRBV7-2 and TRBJ1-6, with unresolved D. In germline, CDR1 is SGHTA, CDR2 FQGNSA. V dropped 1 base and J dropped 3 bases, with 7 bases sitting between them. The CDR3 runs to 15 residues. The variable domain in full, with the rest retrieved from reference TRBV7-2 and TRBJ1-6, is GAGVSQSPSNKVTEKGKDVELRCDPISGHTALYWYRQSLGQGLEFLIYFQGNSAPDKSGLPSDRFSAERTGGSVSTLTIQRTQQEDSAVYLCASSLGGNYNSPLHFGNGTRLTVT.

This clonotype turned up a few times. The V call is TRBV12-3 or TRBV12-4, the J call TRBJ1-5; D unresolved. Trimming shortened V by 4 bases and J by 8 bases, and 15 bases separated the two germline ends. The CDR3 consists of 14 residues. CDR3 DNA sequence: TGTGCCAGCAGTTCTCCGGACCGGAGCAAGCCCCAGCATTTT. This codes for CASSSPDRSKPQHF.

This clonotype was detected many times. The chain carries TRBV28 and TRBJ2-3; TRBD1 aligns across 9 bases. The germline gives CDR1 MDHEN, CDR2 SYDVKM. The V and J ends lost 5 bases and 3 bases, in that order; junction bases with no gene match: 3. CDR3 length equals 14 residues. The CDR3 DNA follows: TGTGCCAGCAGTGACAGGGGGTTGACAGATACGCAGTATTTT. It encodes CASSDRGLTDTQYF.

V is TRBV6-1 and J is TRBJ1-5; D possibly corresponds to TRBD1 (5 bases). Germline CDR1 reads MNHNS; CDR2 reads SASEGT. The CDR3 length is 17 residues. Trimming stripped 0 bases from V and 6 bases from J, with 18 bases between. This CDR3 reads CASSEAGAMGDGQPQHF. The CDR3 DNA follows: TGTGCCAGCAGTGAAGCGGGTGCTATGGGGGACGGTCAGCCCCAGCATTTT.

This clonotype appeared many times. The chain joins TRBV6-5 to TRBJ1-5, with TRBD1 as a possible D gene (6 bases). Germline-derived CDR1 and CDR2 are MNHEY and SVGAGI. CDR3 size: 13 residues. V lost 5 bases and J lost 7, with 12 bases in between. The CDR3 DNA reads as TGTGCCAGCAGTCGCTTCGGGGGCCAGCCCCAGCATTTT. Translating gives CASSRFGGQPQHF.

The rearrangement links TRBV12-3 or TRBV12-4 to TRBJ1-5; TRBD1 matches 8 bases. The length of the CDR3 is 17 residues. The V segment lost 1 base and the J segment 7 bases; nucleotides outside the gene matches: 12. The CDR3 here is CASSLDNRGTAGQPQHF. Here the CDR3 DNA reads TGTGCCAGCAGTTTAGACAACAGGGGGACAGCGGGCCAGCCCCAGCATTTT.

This clonotype was recorded many times. The V and J genes are TRBV12-3 or TRBV12-4 and TRBJ2-2; the D is unclear. CDR3 length: 12 amino acids. V was trimmed by 1 base and J by 7 bases, leaving 4 bases between them. The CDR3 loop reads CASSLEYGELFF. The CDR3 nucleotides are TGTGCCAGCAGTTTAGAGTACGGGGAGCTGTTTTTT.

This clonotype occurred many times. The rearrangement joins TRBV29-1 to TRBJ2-5, with D unclear. This CDR3 comprises 13 residues. Germline values: CDR1 SQVTM, CDR2 ANQGSEA. V was cut by 3 bases and J by 2 bases, with 10 bases left in between. The CDR3 reads CSVEGSTQETQYF. The CDR3 DNA reads TGCAGCGTTGAGGGCAGCACACAAGAGACCCAGTACTTC.

This clonotype has ten or more counts. The genes are TRBV6-5 and TRBJ1-2; TRBD1 might be the D (5 bases). Trimming left V 4 bases short and J 5 bases short, with 11 bases between. Germline V CDR1 and CDR2: MNHEY, SVGAGI. The CDR3 sequence is 13 residues long. In nucleotides, the CDR3 is TGTGCCAGCAGTTGGGGGACGGGGTATGGCTACACCTTC. Its translation: CASSWGTGYGYTF.

This clonotype occurred many times. The CDR3 DNA follows: TGCAGTGCTAGAGTCACGGGACAGGCCCTCATTAGCAATCAGCCCCAGCATTTT. This gives the protein CSARVTGQALISNQPQHF. This chain uses TRBV20-1 with TRBJ1-5; the match to TRBD1 covers 8 bases. Germline CDR1 and CDR2: DFQATT and SNEGSKA (reference sequence). This CDR3 comprises 18 residues. V was clipped by 1 base and J by 0 bases; unmatched bases: 11.

This clonotype was seen only once. The chain is built from TRBV4-1 and TRBJ1-1; 9 bases match TRBD1. V was pared by 2 bases and J by 3 bases, with 4 bases of the junction left unmatched. The V gene's germline CDR1 is MGHRA and CDR2 YSYEKL. CDR3 size: 15 residues. The CDR3 is CASSQRQGEDTEAFF. For the CDR3, the DNA is TGCGCCAGCAGCCAACGACAGGGGGAGGACACTGAAGCTTTCTTT.

V and J are TRBV15 and TRBJ2-5, with D perhaps matching TRBD2 (5 bases). The CDR3 covers 16 residues. V was trimmed by 5 bases and J by 5 bases, leaving 21 bases between them. Germline CDR1 is LNHNV and CDR2 is YYDKDF (reference sequence). This CDR3 is CATSATESPRGETQYF. The CDR3 DNA reads TGTGCCACCAGCGCTACAGAGAGCCCCAGAGGGGAGACCCAGTACTTC.

The rearrangement links TRBV10-2 to TRBJ1-5; 7 nucleotides align to TRBD1. The CDR3 loop spans 13 amino acids. V lost 7 bases and J lost 7; bases outside the gene matches: 7. Per the germline V gene, CDR1 is WSHSY and CDR2 is SAAADI. The CDR3 loop reads CASMTGLRQPQHF. CDR3 coding DNA: TGCGCCAGCATGACAGGGCTTCGCCAGCCCCAGCATTTT.